These 26 T cell receptor beta chains were sequenced from one sample in a study of T cells after yellow fever vaccination (dated by TCRdb to about 2019). The sample's treatment or condition label, in plain terms: live attenuated yellow fever vaccine strain. The receptor library was made with 5' RACE. Data came from an Illumina HiSeq 2500. The public reads were quality trimmed at Q25 with fastp and then assembled into clones with MiXCR by TCRdb, keeping productive beta chains. CDR3 protein duplicates are merged, each entry listing the most common genes and DNA. Present in this sample are more than 90,000 distinct CDR3 sequences, 6.5% to 9% of which were seen just once. Approximately 3% of the sample is in the top ten clones. Material: CD4+ T cells sorted from PBMCs, obtained about 41 days after the first yellow fever vaccination. Receptor source: a man between 18 and 29 years old who received the YFV17D yellow fever vaccine.

This clonotype was counted at least ten times. The chain carries TRBV6-4 and TRBJ2-2; D uncertain. The V gene's germline CDR1 is MRHNA and CDR2 SNTAGT. The CDR3 extends over 14 amino acids. V was shortened by 4 bases and J by 4 bases, with 10 bases between the two germline ends. The DNA of the CDR3 is TGTGCCAGCAGTGCGGGCCCTGGCACCGGGGAGCTGTTTTTT. Protein sequence: CASSAGPGTGELFF.

This clonotype was counted between two and nine times. The chain employs TRBV11-2 and TRBJ1-1; no clear D. This CDR3 has 16 residues. Germline V CDR1 and CDR2: SGHAT, FQNNGV. Trimming stripped 0 bases from V and 4 bases from J, with 15 bases between. The DNA of the CDR3 is TGTGCCAGCAGCTTAGATCTGGTACGGGGATCCACTGAAGCTTTCTTT. This sequence encodes CASSLDLVRGSTEAFF.

Concerning this clonotype: Possible read error: a much larger clone is one base away. The genes are TRBV20-1 and TRBJ2-5; either TRBD1 or TRBD2 may supply D (5 bases each). Germline V gene data show CDR1 as DFQATT and CDR2 as SNEGSKA (reference sequence). This CDR3 is built from 13 residues. Trimming took 5 bases from V and 7 from J, leaving 17 bases between them. The CDR3: CSAGRDQKGTQYF. For the CDR3, the DNA is TGCAGTGCTGGCCGGGACCAAAAAGGGACCCAGTACTTC.

In its sample, this clonotype was seen many times. The chain links TRBV5-1 to TRBJ1-1; tentatively, D is TRBD1 (5 bases). CDR3 length: 13 amino acids. Deletions cut 5 bases from V and 2 bases from J, with 10 bases between. Germline CDR1 and CDR2: SGHRS and YFSETQ. CDR3 sequence reads: CASSGGTNTEAFF. The CDR3 region has the DNA TGCGCCAGCAGTGGAGGGACCAACACTGAAGCTTTCTTT. Combining the CDR3 with reference TRBV5-1 and TRBJ1-1 gives the whole variable domain KAGVTQTPRYLIKTRGQQVTLSCSPISGHRSVSWYQQTPGQGLQFLFEYFSETQRNKGNFPGRFSGRQFSNSRSEMNVSTLELGDSALYLCASSGGTNTEAFFGQGTRLTVV.

On this clonotype itself: This may be a read error, as it is one base from a much larger clone. CDR3 in amino acids: CANSFSPNTEAFF. The CDR3 region has the DNA TGTGCCAACAGTTTCAGCCCGAACACTGAAGCTTTCTTT. The V call is TRBV12-3 or TRBV12-4, the J call TRBJ1-1; D not certain. This CDR3 spans 13 amino acids.

This clonotype was seen repeatedly, ten times or more. V and J are TRBV19 and TRBJ1-5; D is perhaps TRBD1 (6 bases). V was pared by 4 bases and J by 7 bases, with 11 bases between. This CDR3 contains 13 residues. Looked up from germline, CDR1 is LNHDA and CDR2 is SQIVND (reference sequence). The CDR3 spells CASSTRTDQPQHF. CDR3 nucleotide sequence: TGTGCCAGTAGTACTCGGACAGACCAGCCCCAGCATTTT.

This clonotype was detected only a few times. The chain uses TRBV14 and TRBJ1-1; D remains ambiguous. Trimming took off 4 bases at V and 1 base at J, with 16 bases between the two ends. Germline lookup yields CDR1 SGHDN and CDR2 FVKESK. The CDR3 runs 16 residues. The CDR3: CASSRLGARRNTEAFF. The DNA of the CDR3 is TGTGCCAGCAGCCGACTTGGTGCCAGGCGGAACACTGAAGCTTTCTTT.

In this sample, this clonotype turned up many times. The V call is TRBV12-3 or TRBV12-4, the J call TRBJ1-5; 7 bases align to TRBD1. The J segment lost 2 bases and the V segment lost 4 bases, leaving 11 bases of the junction unmatched. CDR3 length: 17 residues. The CDR3 DNA sequence: TGTGCCAGCAGTTCCAACAAACAAACAGGGGGCAATCAGCCCCAGCATTTT. Its translation is CASSSNKQTGGNQPQHF.

Only a few counts were recorded for this clonotype. The chain recombines TRBV6-2 or TRBV6-3 with TRBJ2-1; no clear D. Germline V gene lookup returns CDR1 MNHEY and CDR2 SVGEGT. The CDR3 has 15 residues. V lost 2 bases and J lost 4, with 12 bases in between. The CDR3 DNA reads as TGTGCCAGCAGTTACCCCCGGTCAGATTACAATGAGCAGTTCTTC. This translates into CASSYPRSDYNEQFF.

In this sample, this clonotype turned up many times. The V and J genes are TRBV14 and TRBJ2-7, with D possibly being TRBD1 (6 bases). With 3 bases removed from V and 3 bases from J, the gap between germline ends came to 12 bases. The length of the CDR3 is 14 residues. Germline values: CDR1 SGHDN, CDR2 FVKESK. For the CDR3, the DNA is TGTGCCAGCAGCCAGTCAGGGGCATTCTACGAGCAGTACGTC. Protein sequence: CASSQSGAFYEQYV.

At least ten counts were recorded for this clonotype. The chain recombines TRBV5-1 with TRBJ2-1; the D gene is possibly TRBD1 (5 bases). The V end lost 2 bases, the J end lost 6 bases, and 12 bases lay between the germline ends. Germline CDR1 is SGHRS and CDR2 is YFSETQ. CDR3 size: 14 residues. For the CDR3, the DNA is TGCGCCAGCAGCTTTGCGTCAGGGCTCAATGAGCAGTTCTTC. It is translated as CASSFASGLNEQFF. Full variable domain (remainder filled in from reference TRBV5-1 and TRBJ2-1): KAGVTQTPRYLIKTRGQQVTLSCSPISGHRSVSWYQQTPGQGLQFLFEYFSETQRNKGNFPGRFSGRQFSNSRSEMNVSTLELGDSALYLCASSFASGLNEQFFGPGTRLTVL.

This clonotype was observed at least ten times. The J gene is TRBJ1-3, the V gene TRBV9; D is undetermined. Germline V lookup: CDR1 SGDLS, CDR2 YYNGEE. The CDR3 is 15 residues long. V lost 0 bases, J lost 0 bases, and 7 bases lay in between. CDR3 residues: CASSVEGSSGNTIYF. DNA for the CDR3: TGTGCCAGCAGCGTAGAAGGCAGCTCTGGAAACACCATATATTTT.

This clonotype was detected ten times or more. V gene TRBV5-1 combines with J gene TRBJ2-3; 8 bases are a match to TRBD1. Per the germline V gene, CDR1 is SGHRS and CDR2 is YFSETQ. V dropped 3 bases and J dropped 4; count of bases not matched to a gene: 4. The CDR3 contains 14 residues. CDR3 in DNA: TGCGCCAGCAGCTACCTACAGGGGGCAGATACGCAGTATTTT. Amino acids: CASSYLQGADTQYF.

There are many counts of this clonotype. The V gene is TRBV7-2, the J gene TRBJ2-3; possibly TRBD2 for D (6 bases). The CDR3 loop spans 13 amino acids. Germline V CDR1 and CDR2: SGHTA, FQGNSA. Trimming removed 5 bases from V and 13 bases from J, with 19 bases in between. Here the CDR3 reads CASSPPGLRTEYF. The CDR3 region has the DNA TGTGCCAGCAGCCCCCCGGGACTTAGAACAGAGTATTTT.

This clonotype showed up many times. The chain carries TRBV5-1 and TRBJ2-2, with a possible D match to TRBD2 (6 bases). CDR3 size: 14 residues. In germline, CDR1 is SGHRS, CDR2 YFSETQ. Trimming removed 2 bases from V and 5 bases from J, with 10 bases in between. This CDR3 is CASSLRGMTGELFF. The CDR3 DNA reads TGCGCCAGCAGCTTACGGGGGATGACCGGGGAGCTGTTTTTT.

This clonotype occurred a few times. The chain recombines TRBV5-1 with TRBJ2-5; D possibly matches TRBD1 or TRBD2 (5 bases each). V lost 1 base and J lost 1, with 8 bases in between. This CDR3 is built from 14 residues. Per the germline V gene, CDR1 is SGHRS and CDR2 is YFSETQ. CDR3 protein: CASSLRGFQETQYF. Written as DNA, the CDR3 is TGCGCCAGCAGCTTGCGGGGCTTCCAAGAGACCCAGTACTTC.

The J gene is TRBJ2-7, the V gene TRBV6-5; TRBD1 agrees at 9 bases. V lost 1 base to trimming and J lost 2 bases; unmatched junction nucleotides: 3. CDR3 length: 15 amino acids. Germline CDR1 reads MNHEY; CDR2 reads SVGAGI. The CDR3 loop reads CASSYFGTGTYEQYF. In DNA, the CDR3 is TGTGCCAGCAGTTACTTCGGGACAGGGACCTACGAGCAGTACTTC.

This clonotype was seen ten or more times. For the CDR3, the DNA is TGTGCCAGCAGCTTGACAGGGGACACTGAAGCTTTCTTT. Translated: CASSLTGDTEAFF. This chain connects TRBV12-3 or TRBV12-4 to TRBJ1-1; 8 nucleotides line up with TRBD1. Trimming took 6 bases from V and 3 from J; bases not matched to a gene: 3. The CDR3 length is 13 residues.

This clonotype was detected ten times or more. The rearrangement uses TRBV19 and TRBJ1-1; possibly TRBD1 for D (6 bases). Trimming left V 7 bases short and J 5 bases short, with 26 bases between. From germline, CDR1 is LNHDA and CDR2 SQIVND (reference sequence). This CDR3 is 17 amino acids long. The CDR3 DNA is TGTGCCAGTAAAAATCCACAGGTCTCGGGGGCTGGGACTGAAGCTTTCTTT. Protein product: CASKNPQVSGAGTEAFF.

This clonotype was seen more than once but under ten times. This chain joins TRBV6-5 and TRBJ1-6; D not certain. CDR1 and CDR2 from the germline V gene are MNHEY and SVGAGI. The CDR3 loop spans 17 amino acids. The germline V and J ends were trimmed by 2 bases and 9 bases, with 20 bases remaining between them. The DNA for the CDR3 is TGTGCCAGCAGTTACGATACTGGTTTTGCCCAAGGTTCACCCCTCCACTTT. Amino acids: CASSYDTGFAQGSPLHF.

This clonotype appeared once. The chain carries TRBV30 and TRBJ1-5; D unclear. Germline lookup yields CDR1 GTSNPN and CDR2 SVGIG (reference sequence). The CDR3 sequence is 13 residues long. The germline V and J ends were trimmed by 2 bases and 6 bases, with 11 bases remaining between them. The CDR3 loop is CAWSRLASQPQHF. CDR3 DNA: TGTGCCTGGAGTAGGCTGGCAAGTCAGCCCCAGCATTTT. The complete variable domain, with remaining parts taken from reference TRBV30 and TRBJ1-5, reads SQTIHQWPATLVQPVGSPLSLECTVEGTSNPNLYWYRQAAGRGLQLLFYSVGIGQISSEVPQNLSASRPQDRQFILSSKKLLLSDSGFYLCAWSRLASQPQHFGDGTRLSIL.

This clonotype was observed at least ten times. The chain carries TRBV12-3 or TRBV12-4 and TRBJ1-2, with no clear D. Trimming took 6 bases from V and 8 from J, leaving 19 bases between them. This CDR3 is built from 14 residues. This CDR3 reads CASSLRLAAWGYTF. CDR3 DNA sequence: TGTGCCAGCAGCCTCCGGCTGGCTGCTTGGGGCTACACCTTC.

There are many counts of this clonotype. The chain is built from TRBV7-8 and TRBJ2-1, with D tentatively TRBD1 or TRBD2 (6 bases each). The CDR3 consists of 15 residues. Trimming stripped 5 bases from V and 1 base from J, with 12 bases between. In germline, CDR1 is SGHVS, CDR2 FQNEAQ. Written as DNA, the CDR3 is TGTGCCAGCAGCCAAAGGGGGGCTTCCTACAATGAGCAGTTCTTC. This gives the protein CASSQRGASYNEQFF.

The table lists this clonotype with many counts. The J gene is TRBJ2-2, the V gene TRBV2; 8 bases are shared with TRBD1. The CDR3 covers 13 residues. Germline V gives CDR1 SNHLY, CDR2 FYNNEI. The ends lost 9 bases at V and 7 bases at J; junction bases unmatched: 7. The chain's CDR3 is CASVKQGGGELFF. DNA of the CDR3: TGTGCCAGTGTCAAACAGGGGGGCGGGGAGCTGTTTTTT.

By proportion, this clonotype is medium-sized. The chain uses TRBV11-2 and TRBJ2-6, with 7 bases aligning to TRBD1. V lost 4 bases, J lost 1 base, and 13 bases stayed unmatched. The length of the CDR3 is 19 residues. Germline lookup yields CDR1 SGHAT and CDR2 FQNNGV. The CDR3 loop reads CASSSEGAGITSGANVLTF. The CDR3 DNA sequence: TGTGCCAGCAGCTCAGAGGGGGCAGGGATCACTTCTGGGGCCAACGTCCTGACTTTC.

There are a few counts of this clonotype. The chain recombines TRBV6-1 with TRBJ1-1, with D hard to call. There are 15 residues in the CDR3. CDR1 and CDR2 from the germline V gene are MNHNS and SASEGT. The V and J ends lost 7 bases and 1 base respectively, with 16 bases between them. The CDR3 here is CASTEERSGNTEAFF. Written as DNA, the CDR3 is TGTGCCAGCACCGAAGAGAGGTCCGGGAACACTGAAGCTTTCTTT.